This TCR beta chain was identified in a study of technical replicates of blood from a few donors. The V end was cut by 4 bases, the J end by 4 bases, with 19 bases between. CDR3 length: 16 residues. Germline V gene sequence: CDR1 SGHRS, CDR2 YFSETQ. The assay was immunoSEQ multiplex PCR, and TCRdb's table has in-frame clones only and misses some. The table has tens of thousands of clones, approximately 94% seen once. The TCR was taken from a human donor in good health. J is TRBJ2-3 and V is TRBV5-1, with D possibly being TRBD2 (6 bases). Sequencing was performed on T cells isolated from PBMCs. The CDR3: CASSGGFGSSADTQYF. The CDR3 bases are TGCGCCAGCAGCGGGGGGTTCGGCAGTTCGGCAGATACGCAGTATTTT.